The 23 T cell receptor beta chains given below trace back to one sample, sequenced in a study of T-cell memory formation after mild COVID-19. One entry per CDR3 protein, called by TCRdb with MiXCR from the 5' RACE reads. The profile shows around 340,000 distinct CDR3 sequences, around a fifth of them singletons. The source material was PBMCs or a T cell subset sorted from them (not recorded which). These receptors all come from an adult woman who had mild COVID-19 (a few samples of this study predate the infection). Cell type and time point are not known.

This clonotype was observed a handful of times. This chain connects TRBV29-1 to TRBJ2-1, with D uncertain. V lost 7 bases, J lost 6 bases, and 13 bases lay in between. The germline CDR1 and CDR2 sequences are SQVTM and ANQGSEA. This CDR3 contains 12 residues. The CDR3 protein is CSAGGGTNEQFF. As DNA, the CDR3 is TGCAGCGCGGGCGGCGGTACCAATGAGCAGTTCTTC.

The chain uses TRBV7-2 and TRBJ2-1; 11 positions agree with TRBD2. CDR3 length equals 15 residues. Germline values: CDR1 SGHTA, CDR2 FQGNSA. V shed 4 bases and J 5 bases; nucleotides not matched to a gene: 4. The CDR3 nucleotides read TGTGCCAGCAGCTCAGCGGGACTAGCGGACAATGAGCAGTTCTTC. This gives the protein CASSSAGLADNEQFF.

The genes are TRBV30 and TRBJ2-1, with 7 bases aligning to TRBD2. J was trimmed by 7 bases and V by 3 bases; bases with no gene match: 9. CDR3 length: 14 amino acids. Germline V CDR1 and CDR2: GTSNPN, SVGIG (reference sequence). In DNA, the CDR3 is TGTGCCTGGAGGGGGACTAATATTAGAAATGAGCAGTTCTTC. Protein: CAWRGTNIRNEQFF.

A few counts support this clonotype. The rearrangement joins TRBV12-3 or TRBV12-4 to TRBJ1-2; 10 bases are shared with TRBD1. CDR3 size: 14 residues. V gave up 5 bases and J gave up 6 bases; unmatched junction bases: 6. The CDR3 spells CASSDRGRLDGYTF. Here the CDR3 DNA reads TGTGCCAGCAGTGACAGGGGGCGCCTGGATGGCTACACCTTC.

This clonotype was picked up many times. CDR3 DNA sequence: TGTGCCACCAGTGACGGCAGGGACACCGGGGAGCTGTTTTTT. Protein: CATSDGRDTGELFF. This rearrangement joins TRBV24-1 to TRBJ2-2; D perhaps matches TRBD1 (5 bases). In germline, CDR1 is KGHDR, CDR2 SFDVKD. The germline V and J ends were trimmed by 4 bases and 3 bases, with 8 bases remaining between them. This CDR3 region has 14 residues.

The sample holds one count of this clonotype. The chain uses TRBV6-2 or TRBV6-3 and TRBJ2-3; tentative D call: TRBD2 (5 bases). Trimming removed 2 bases at V and 6 bases at J, with 9 bases between. The CDR3 spans 13 residues. Germline V gene sequence: CDR1 MNHEY, CDR2 SVGEGT. Here the CDR3 DNA reads TGTGCCAGCAGTTACCCCCGGAGGGATACGCAGTATTTT. Its translation is CASSYPRRDTQYF.

The chain links TRBV20-1 to TRBJ2-7, with TRBD1 matching over 7 bases. The CDR3 is made up of 13 amino acids. Trimming took 6 bases from V and 1 from J; bases not matched to a gene: 6. Germline CDR1 DFQATT, CDR2 SNEGSKA (reference sequence). The CDR3 DNA reads TGCAGTGCCGGGACAGTGGGATCCTACGAGCAGTACTTC. It encodes CSAGTVGSYEQYF.

The table lists this clonotype with a few counts. The J gene is TRBJ2-3, the V gene TRBV10-3, with 9 bases that match TRBD2. Trimming took 3 bases from V and 5 from J; bases not matched to a gene: 12. The CDR3 has 17 amino acids. Germline CDR1 is ENHRY and CDR2 is SYGVKD. Here the CDR3 reads CAISDGSGGPGVDTQYF. CDR3 DNA: TGTGCCATCAGTGATGGTAGCGGGGGCCCGGGAGTAGATACGCAGTATTTT.

This chain links TRBV11-2 with TRBJ2-3; 8 bases line up with TRBD2. The CDR3 spans 16 residues. The J segment lost 2 bases and the V segment lost 4 bases, leaving 8 bases of the junction unmatched. Germline V lookup: CDR1 SGHAT, CDR2 FQNNGV. CDR3 in DNA: TGTGCCAGCAGCTCCCCCCCAGCGGGAGTCACAGATACGCAGTATTTT. It translates to CASSSPPAGVTDTQYF.

Only a few counts were recorded for this clonotype. The rearrangement links TRBV12-3 or TRBV12-4 to TRBJ2-1; 13 nucleotides align to TRBD2. V was pared by 6 bases and J by 2 bases, with 4 bases of the junction left unmatched. The length of the CDR3 is 16 residues. CDR3 in DNA: TGTGCCAGCAGAGGTACTAGCGGGAGGGCCTACAATGAGCAGTTCTTC. The encoded protein is CASRGTSGRAYNEQFF.

V gene TRBV20-1 combines with J gene TRBJ1-5, with a weak D call TRBD1 (6 bases). V lost 5 bases, J lost 0 bases, and 11 bases lay in between. The CDR3 runs to 14 residues. Germline CDR1 is DFQATT and CDR2 is SNEGSKA (reference sequence). CDR3 in DNA: TGCAGTGCTGTGGACAGTTATAGCAATCAGCCCCAGCATTTT. This codes for CSAVDSYSNQPQHF.

This clonotype has a handful of counts. V is TRBV5-1 and J is TRBJ2-1; D might be TRBD2 (6 bases). Germline V gene data show CDR1 as SGHRS and CDR2 as YFSETQ. CDR3 length: 13 residues. Trimming shortened V by 0 bases and J by 10 bases, and 11 bases separated the two germline ends. CDR3 region: CASSLEGTQEQFF. The CDR3 region has the DNA TGCGCCAGCAGCTTGGAGGGGACTCAGGAGCAGTTCTTC.

A few counts support this clonotype. The gene calls are TRBV9 and TRBJ2-2; maybe TRBD1 (5 bases). Trimming left V 5 bases short and J 5 bases short, with 13 bases between. This CDR3 is 14 amino acids long. The germline V gene has CDR1 SGDLS and CDR2 YYNGEE. CDR3 sequence: CASSIRRATGELFF. CDR3 in DNA: TGTGCCAGCAGTATACGCAGGGCGACCGGGGAGCTGTTTTTT. Looking up the rest from reference TRBV9 and TRBJ2-2 gives the full variable domain: DSGVTQTPKHLITATGQRVTLRCSPRSGDLSVYWYQQSLDQGLQFLIQYYNGEERAKGNILERFSAQQFPDLHSELNLSSLELGDSALYFCASSIRRATGELFFGEGSRLTVL.

The rearrangement uses TRBV7-9 and TRBJ2-7, with 8 bases aligning to TRBD1. Germline V gene sequence: CDR1 SEHNR, CDR2 FQNEAQ (reference sequence). Trimming at V came to 5 bases and at J to 6 bases, leaving 0 bases not matched to a gene. The CDR3 sequence is 11 residues long. The CDR3 coding sequence is TGTGCCAGCAGCCAGGGGGCCGAGCAGTACTTC. Translation gives CASSQGAEQYF.

There are a few counts of this clonotype. The gene calls are TRBV18 and TRBJ2-3; TRBD2 matches 8 bases. This CDR3 has 17 amino acids. Per the germline V gene, CDR1 is KGHSH and CDR2 is LQKENI. The V segment lost 3 bases and the J segment 1 base; nucleotides outside the gene matches: 9. The CDR3 nucleotides read TGTGCCAGCTCACCTCAACTAGCGGCCGGGGGCACAGATACGCAGTATTTT. Translation gives CASSPQLAAGGTDTQYF.

This chain links TRBV2 with TRBJ1-1; D unresolved. Germline V CDR1 and CDR2: SNHLY, FYNNEI. Trimming removed 8 bases at V and 4 bases at J, with 5 bases between. The length of the CDR3 is 10 residues. This CDR3 reads CASRVTEAFF. The CDR3 DNA is TGTGCCAGCCGGGTCACTGAAGCTTTCTTT.

The rearrangement joins TRBV5-1 to TRBJ2-2; D possibly uses TRBD1 or TRBD2 (5 bases each). V was clipped by 4 bases and J by 0 bases, with 13 bases between them. The CDR3 covers 16 residues. CDR1 is SGHRS and CDR2 is YFSETQ in the germline V gene. The CDR3 here is CASSLKGDPNTGELFF. The CDR3 DNA sequence: TGCGCCAGCAGCCTAAAAGGGGACCCGAACACCGGGGAGCTGTTTTTT. Combining the CDR3 with reference TRBV5-1 and TRBJ2-2 gives the whole variable domain KAGVTQTPRYLIKTRGQQVTLSCSPISGHRSVSWYQQTPGQGLQFLFEYFSETQRNKGNFPGRFSGRQFSNSRSEMNVSTLELGDSALYLCASSLKGDPNTGELFFGEGSRLTVL.

The chain recombines TRBV9 with TRBJ2-1, with D possibly matching TRBD2 (6 bases). Per germline, CDR1 SGDLS and CDR2 YYNGEE. V was clipped by 4 bases and J by 8 bases, with 22 bases between them. This CDR3 is built from 16 residues. This CDR3 reads CASSLLQSGPGDEQFF. DNA of the CDR3: TGTGCCAGCAGCCTTCTCCAATCCGGGCCGGGGGATGAGCAGTTCTTC.

This clonotype was seen only a few times. This chain uses TRBV2 with TRBJ2-1; D may match TRBD1 or TRBD2 (5 bases each). The CDR3 has 11 residues. With 5 bases removed from V and 12 bases from J, the gap between germline ends came to 11 bases. Germline CDR1 and CDR2: SNHLY and FYNNEI. CDR3 nucleotides: TGTGCCAGCAGTACTAGGGGAAGGCAGTTCTTC. Its protein product is CASSTRGRQFF.

The chain is built from TRBV6-5 and TRBJ2-1; 10 bases align to TRBD2. V gave up 6 bases and J gave up 0 bases; unmatched junction bases: 8. The CDR3 consists of 17 residues. Germline assignment: CDR1 MNHEY and CDR2 SVGAGI. The CDR3, as DNA: TGTGCCAGCAGGAGGACTAGCGGAACCTACTCCTACAATGAGCAGTTCTTC. It encodes CASRRTSGTYSYNEQFF.

The chain combines TRBV7-9 with TRBJ1-4, with D possibly matching TRBD1 (6 bases). CDR1 is SEHNR, CDR2 FQNEAQ, per germline (reference sequence). CDR3 length: 12 residues. V gave up 6 bases and J gave up 10 bases, with 12 bases separating them. As DNA, the CDR3 is TGTGCCAGCAGATCGGACAGAGGAAAACTGTTTTTT. The encoded protein is CASRSDRGKLFF.

This clonotype was detected only a few times. V is TRBV12-3 or TRBV12-4 and J is TRBJ2-7, with D maybe TRBD1 (7 bases). CDR3 size: 15 residues. The ends were cut back, 1 base at V and 3 bases at J, with 13 bases in the middle. The CDR3 is CASSLEAGGGYEQYF. CDR3 DNA: TGTGCCAGCAGTTTAGAGGCAGGGGGAGGCTACGAGCAGTACTTC.

There are many counts of this clonotype. The chain combines TRBV24-1 with TRBJ2-2; no clear D. The CDR3 contains 15 residues. Germline V gene data show CDR1 as KGHDR and CDR2 as SFDVKD. V was pared by 4 bases and J by 3 bases, with 11 bases between. The CDR3 region has the DNA TGTGCCACCAGTGACCGAAGAACAGACACCGGGGAGCTGTTTTTT. This sequence encodes CATSDRRTDTGELFF.